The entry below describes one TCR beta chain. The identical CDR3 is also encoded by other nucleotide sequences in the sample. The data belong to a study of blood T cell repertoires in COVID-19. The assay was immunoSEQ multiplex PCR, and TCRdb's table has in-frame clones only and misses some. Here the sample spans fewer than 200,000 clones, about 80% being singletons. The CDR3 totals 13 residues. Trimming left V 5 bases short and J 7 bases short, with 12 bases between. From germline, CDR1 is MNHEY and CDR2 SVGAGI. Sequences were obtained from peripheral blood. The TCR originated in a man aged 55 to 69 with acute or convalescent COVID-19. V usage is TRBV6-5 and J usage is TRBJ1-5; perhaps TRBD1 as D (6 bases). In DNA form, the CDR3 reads TGTGCCAGCAGTCCACAGGGTGACCAGCCCCAGCATTTT. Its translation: CASSPQGDQPQHF.